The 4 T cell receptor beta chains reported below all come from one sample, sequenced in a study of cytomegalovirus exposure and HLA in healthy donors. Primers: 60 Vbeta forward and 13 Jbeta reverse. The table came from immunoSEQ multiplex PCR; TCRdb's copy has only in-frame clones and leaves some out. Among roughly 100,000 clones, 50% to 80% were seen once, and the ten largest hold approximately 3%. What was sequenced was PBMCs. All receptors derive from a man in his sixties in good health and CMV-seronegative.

The CDR3 region is CATSRPSRTGDLETQYF. DNA of the CDR3: TGTGCCACCAGCAGACCGAGTCGGACAGGCGACTTAGAGACCCAGTACTTC. The chain carries TRBV15 and TRBJ2-5, with 7 bases lining up with TRBD1. Germline trimming cut 2 bases from V and 4 bases from J; bases unmatched to any gene: 13. Germline CDR1 is LNHNV and CDR2 is YYDKDF (reference sequence). The CDR3 extends over 17 amino acids. The whole variable domain, remainder taken from reference TRBV15 and TRBJ2-5, is DAMVIQNPRYQVTQFGKPVTLSCSQTLNHNVMYWYQQKSSQAPKLLFHYYDKDFNNEADTPDNFQSRRPNTSFCFLDIRSPGLGDTAMYLCATSRPSRTGDLETQYFGPGTRLLVL.

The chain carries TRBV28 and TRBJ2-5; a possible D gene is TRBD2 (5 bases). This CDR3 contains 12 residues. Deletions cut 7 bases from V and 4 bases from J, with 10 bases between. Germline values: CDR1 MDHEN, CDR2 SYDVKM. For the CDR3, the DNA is TGTGCCAGCAAGAGGGCAACAGAGACCCAGTACTTC. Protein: CASKRATETQYF. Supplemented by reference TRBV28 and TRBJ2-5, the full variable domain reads DVKVTQSSRYLVKRTGEKVFLECVQDMDHENMFWYRQDPGLGLRLIYFSYDVKMKEKGDIPEGYSVSREKKERFSLILESASTNQTSMYLCASKRATETQYFGPGTRLLVL.

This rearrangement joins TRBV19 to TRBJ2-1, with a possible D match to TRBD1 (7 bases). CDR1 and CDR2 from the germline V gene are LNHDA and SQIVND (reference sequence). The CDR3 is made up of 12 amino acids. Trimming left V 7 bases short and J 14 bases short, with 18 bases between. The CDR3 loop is CASTQGGSSKFF. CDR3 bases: TGTGCCAGTACCCAGGGGGGATCTTCTAAGTTCTTC.

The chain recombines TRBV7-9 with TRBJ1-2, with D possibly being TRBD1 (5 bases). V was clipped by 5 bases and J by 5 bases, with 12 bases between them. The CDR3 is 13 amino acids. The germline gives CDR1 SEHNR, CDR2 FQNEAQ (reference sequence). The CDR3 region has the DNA TGTGCCAGCAGCCGATTTGGACAATATGGCTACACCTTC. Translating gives CASSRFGQYGYTF.